The rows below give T cell receptor beta chains drawn from one sample of a study of T cell responses to AZD1222 COVID-19 vaccine. The data were produced by immunoSEQ multiplex PCR, yet TCRdb's version contains in-frame clones alone and is incomplete. The repertoire includes 35,000 to 45,000 clones, around three quarters of them detected once, and around 3.6% sits in the top ten. The starting material was peripheral blood, obtained on day 0 of AZD1222 vaccination. These receptors originate from an adult in good health. Each CDR3 is given with its conserved first and last residue. Expanded clones get a size class; other rows say once, few or many, or leave the size out.

CASSLVRRQGRAFF once TRBJ1-1 TRBV7-8
CASSLGRTEAFF - TRBJ1-1 TRBV12-3/TRBV12-4
CASSRRDWGPGNTIYF few TRBJ1-3 TRBV11-2
CASSIVPFGPGQGENNEKLFF - TRBJ1-4 TRBV19
CASSWDSEQFF - TRBJ2-1 TRBV2
CASSFRGEETQYF - TRBJ2-5 TRBV7-9
CASSRAWDIQETQYF - TRBJ2-5 TRBV6-5
CASSPIPEWVHEQYF - TRBJ2-7 TRBV5-5
CASSWEGTGFGNSPLHF - TRBJ1-6 TRBV7-9
CASSPRQGGNTGELFF - TRBJ2-2 TRBV18
CASRPDRGNSPLHF once TRBJ1-6 TRBV28
CSVGEGQGQPQHF - TRBJ1-5 TRBV29-1
CASSASGAYEQYF - TRBJ2-7 TRBV12-3/TRBV12-4
CASSWGVGTEAFF - TRBJ1-1 TRBV5-1
CASSPVPGELFF - TRBJ2-2 TRBV5-1
CASSLAGQNEKLFF - TRBJ1-4 TRBV27
CASSSQPSGGKNTGELFF - TRBJ2-2 TRBV5-1
CASSEGGLGANVLTF - TRBJ2-6 TRBV10-1
CASGGQNYEQYF - TRBJ2-7 TRBV2
CASILDRAANYGYTF - TRBJ1-2 TRBV19
CASGSHQETQYF - TRBJ2-5 TRBV9
CASSFAGGNTIYF few TRBJ1-3 TRBV12-3/TRBV12-4
CASSAQGAHTGELFF - TRBJ2-2 TRBV2
CASSLGSQYSPLHF - TRBJ1-6 TRBV7-9